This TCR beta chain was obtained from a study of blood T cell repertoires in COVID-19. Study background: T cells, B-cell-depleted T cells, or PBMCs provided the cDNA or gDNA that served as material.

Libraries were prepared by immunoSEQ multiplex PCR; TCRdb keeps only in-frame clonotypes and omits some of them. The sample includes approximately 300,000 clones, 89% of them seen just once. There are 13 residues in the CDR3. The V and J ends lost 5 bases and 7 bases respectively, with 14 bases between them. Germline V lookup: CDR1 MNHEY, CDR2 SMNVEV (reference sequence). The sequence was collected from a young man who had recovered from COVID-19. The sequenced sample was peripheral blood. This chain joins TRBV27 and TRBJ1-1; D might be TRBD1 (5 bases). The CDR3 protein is CASSPPGLLEAFF. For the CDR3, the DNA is TGTGCCAGCAGTCCCCCGGGACTGCTTGAAGCTTTCTTT.